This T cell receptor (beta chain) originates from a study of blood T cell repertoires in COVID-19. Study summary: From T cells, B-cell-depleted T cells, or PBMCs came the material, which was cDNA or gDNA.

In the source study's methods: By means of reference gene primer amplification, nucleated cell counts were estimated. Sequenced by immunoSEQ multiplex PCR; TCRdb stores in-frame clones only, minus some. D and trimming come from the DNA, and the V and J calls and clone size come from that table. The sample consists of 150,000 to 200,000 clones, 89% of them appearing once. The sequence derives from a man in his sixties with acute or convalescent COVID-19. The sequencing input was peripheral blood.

The chain's CDR3 is CASSPHARGRNTGELFF. CDR3 DNA: TGCGCCAGCAGCCCCCACGCGCGGGGGAGGAACACCGGGGAGCTGTTTTTT. The chain is built from TRBV5-1 and TRBJ2-2; the match to TRBD2 covers 7 bases. V was pared by 4 bases and J by 1 base, with 10 bases of the junction left unmatched. Germline-derived CDR1 and CDR2 are SGHRS and YFSETQ. The CDR3 sequence is 17 residues long. The whole variable domain, remainder taken from reference TRBV5-1 and TRBJ2-2, is KAGVTQTPRYLIKTRGQQVTLSCSPISGHRSVSWYQQTPGQGLQFLFEYFSETQRNKGNFPGRFSGRQFSNSRSEMNVSTLELGDSALYLCASSPHARGRNTGELFFGEGSRLTVL.